The present T cell receptor beta chain was sequenced within a study of shared clonotypes between healthy human individuals. General observations from the study: Shared clonotypes: approximately 4.5% naive CD4, under 4% naive CD8, 2.3% memory CD4, 0.4% memory CD8. Estimated richness values were generally larger in naive subsets than in memory subsets.

The healthy adult donors were HIV-negative and reported no recent acute infections or vaccinations. Naive CD45RA+ and memory CD45RA-negative subsets were split from CD4+ cells. The CDR3 totals 12 residues. V dropped 7 bases and J dropped 2 bases, with 9 bases sitting between them. Germline-derived CDR1 and CDR2 are SGHRS and YFSETQ. This table comes from immunoSEQ multiplex PCR, and its TCRdb copy is limited to in-frame clones, with some not included. The table includes about 960,000 clones, around 80% detected once. Turning to this clone: Antigen: not known.

The TCR was taken from a young man in good health. The V call is TRBV5-1, the J call TRBJ2-5; tentative D call: TRBD2 (6 bases). Sequenced: memory CD4+ T cells sorted from blood. Subset defined: CD45RA-negative fraction. The CDR3 loop reads CASGLIQETQYF. In DNA form, the CDR3 reads TGCGCCAGCGGACTAATTCAAGAGACCCAGTACTTC.